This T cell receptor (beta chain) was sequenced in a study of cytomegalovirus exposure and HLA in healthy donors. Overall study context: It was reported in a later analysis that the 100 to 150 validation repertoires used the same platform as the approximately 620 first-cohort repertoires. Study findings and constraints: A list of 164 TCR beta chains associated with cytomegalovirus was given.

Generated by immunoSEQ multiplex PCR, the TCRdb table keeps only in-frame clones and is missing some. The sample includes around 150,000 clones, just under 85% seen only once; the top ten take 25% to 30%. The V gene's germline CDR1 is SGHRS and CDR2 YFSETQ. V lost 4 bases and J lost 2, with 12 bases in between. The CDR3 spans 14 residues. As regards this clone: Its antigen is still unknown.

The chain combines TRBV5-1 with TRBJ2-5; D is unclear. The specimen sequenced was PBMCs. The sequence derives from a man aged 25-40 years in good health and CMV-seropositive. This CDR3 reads CASSRSTGQETQYF. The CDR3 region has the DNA TGCGCCAGCAGCAGAAGTACCGGTCAAGAGACCCAGTACTTC.